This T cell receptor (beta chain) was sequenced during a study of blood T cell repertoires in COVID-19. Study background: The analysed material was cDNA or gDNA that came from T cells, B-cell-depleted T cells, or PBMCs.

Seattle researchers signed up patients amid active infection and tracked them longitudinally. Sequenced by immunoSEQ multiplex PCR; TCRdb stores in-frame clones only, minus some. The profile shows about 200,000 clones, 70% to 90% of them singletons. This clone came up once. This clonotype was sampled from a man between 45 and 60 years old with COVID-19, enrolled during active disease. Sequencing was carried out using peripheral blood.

CDR3 DNA sequence: TGTGCCACGGTTTTAACAGGGATGGGTCAGCCCCAGCATTTT. Its protein product is CATVLTGMGQPQHF. This chain links TRBV19 with TRBJ1-5; tentatively, D is TRBD1 (6 bases). The CDR3 is 14 amino acids. Germline V gives CDR1 LNHDA, CDR2 SQIVND (reference sequence). Trimming stripped 10 bases from V and 6 bases from J, with 19 bases between.